This TCR beta chain was recovered during a study of blood T cell repertoires in COVID-19. The CDR3 has 15 amino acids. The germline V gene encodes CDR1 LGHDT and CDR2 YNNKEL (reference sequence). The trim removed 1 base at V and 2 bases at J, leaving 3 bases unmatched. Measured with immunoSEQ multiplex PCR; TCRdb has only the in-frame clones, and not every one. The sample carries approximately 190,000 clones, just under 85% recorded once. Sequences were obtained from peripheral blood. This sequence originates from a woman between 65 and 79 years old with active or convalescent COVID-19. The chain is built from TRBV3-1 (or the pseudogene TRBV3-2) and TRBJ2-7; 9 bases agree with TRBD1. CDR3 amino acids: CASSQVNRGPYEQYF. The CDR3 DNA is TGTGCCAGCAGCCAAGTGAACAGGGGGCCCTACGAGCAGTACTTC.